The present T cell receptor beta chain was sequenced within a study of control samples from healthy donors and cancer patients. Assay: immunoSEQ multiplex PCR; the TCRdb copy retains only in-frame clones and omits some. The repertoire includes about 82,000 clones, roughly 94% of them detected once, and about 5% sits in the top ten. J was trimmed by 0 bases and V by 5 bases; bases with no gene match: 3. Per germline, CDR1 MNHNY and CDR2 SVGAGI (reference sequence). The CDR3 runs 14 residues. This TCR was sampled from a woman younger than 30 in good health. The specimen sequenced was blood. V is TRBV6-6 and J is TRBJ1-1; TRBD1 matches at 7 bases. CDR3 amino acids: CASSGQGVNTEAFF. The CDR3 nucleotides are TGTGCCAGCAGTGGCCAGGGGGTGAACACTGAAGCTTTCTTT.